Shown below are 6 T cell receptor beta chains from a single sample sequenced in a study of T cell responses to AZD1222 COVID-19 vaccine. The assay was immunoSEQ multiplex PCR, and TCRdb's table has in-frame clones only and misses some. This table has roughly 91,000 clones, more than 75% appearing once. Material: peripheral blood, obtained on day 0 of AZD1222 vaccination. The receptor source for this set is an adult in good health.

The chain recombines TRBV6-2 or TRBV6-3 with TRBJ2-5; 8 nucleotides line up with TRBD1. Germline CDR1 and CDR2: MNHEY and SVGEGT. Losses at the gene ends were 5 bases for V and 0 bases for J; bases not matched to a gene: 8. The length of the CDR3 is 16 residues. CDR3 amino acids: CASSRRQGPYQETQYF. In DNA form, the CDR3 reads TGTGCCAGCAGTCGCAGACAGGGGCCGTACCAAGAGACCCAGTACTTC.

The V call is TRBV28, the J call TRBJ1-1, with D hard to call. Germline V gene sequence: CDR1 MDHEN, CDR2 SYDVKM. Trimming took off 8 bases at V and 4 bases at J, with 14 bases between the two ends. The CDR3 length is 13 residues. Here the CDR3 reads CASSGQWATEAFF. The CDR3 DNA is TGTGCCAGCTCAGGCCAGTGGGCCACTGAAGCTTTCTTT.

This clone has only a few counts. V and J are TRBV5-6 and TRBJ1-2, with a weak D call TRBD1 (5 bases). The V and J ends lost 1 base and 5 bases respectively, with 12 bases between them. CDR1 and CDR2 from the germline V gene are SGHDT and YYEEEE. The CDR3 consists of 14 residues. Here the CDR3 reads CASSLFRGRYGYTF. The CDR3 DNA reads TGTGCCAGCAGCTTGTTTAGGGGAAGGTATGGCTACACCTTC.

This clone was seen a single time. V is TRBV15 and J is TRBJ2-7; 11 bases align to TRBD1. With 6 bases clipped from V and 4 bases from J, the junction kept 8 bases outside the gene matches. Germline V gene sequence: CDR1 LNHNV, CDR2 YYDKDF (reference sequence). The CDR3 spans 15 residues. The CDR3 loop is CATSSTGTGGYEQYF. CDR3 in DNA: TGTGCCACCAGTAGTACCGGGACAGGGGGTTACGAGCAGTACTTC.

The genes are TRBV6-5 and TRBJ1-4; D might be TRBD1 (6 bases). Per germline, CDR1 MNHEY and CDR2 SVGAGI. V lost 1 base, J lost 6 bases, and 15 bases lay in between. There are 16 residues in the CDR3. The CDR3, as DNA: TGTGCCAGCAGTTACTACCGAGGGGGGGCAGATGAAAAACTGTTTTTT. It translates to CASSYYRGGADEKLFF.

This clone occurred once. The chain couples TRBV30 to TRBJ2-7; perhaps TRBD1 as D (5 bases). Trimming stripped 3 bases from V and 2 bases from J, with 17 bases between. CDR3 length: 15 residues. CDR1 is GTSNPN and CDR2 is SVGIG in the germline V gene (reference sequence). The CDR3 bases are TGTGCCTGGAGCACACTCGGACATGATACCTACGAGCAGTACTTC. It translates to CAWSTLGHDTYEQYF.